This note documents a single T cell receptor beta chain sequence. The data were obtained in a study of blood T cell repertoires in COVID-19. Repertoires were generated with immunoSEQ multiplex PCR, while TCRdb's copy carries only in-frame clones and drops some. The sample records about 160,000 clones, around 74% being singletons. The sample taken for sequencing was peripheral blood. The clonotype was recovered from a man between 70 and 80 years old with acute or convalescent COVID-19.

The DNA for the CDR3 is TGTGCCAGCAGCGAACTCCATTACGAGCAGTACTTC. Residues: CASSELHYEQYF. The chain has TRBV7-2 and TRBJ2-7; no clear D. The germline V and J ends were trimmed by 5 bases and 4 bases, with 9 bases remaining between them. The CDR3 has 12 amino acids. The germline CDR1 and CDR2 sequences are SGHTA and FQGNSA.